Presented here are 24 T cell receptor beta chains from one specimen sequenced in a study of cytomegalovirus exposure and HLA in healthy donors. The PCR contained 60 Vbeta and 13 Jbeta primers. Clones were sequenced by immunoSEQ multiplex PCR, and TCRdb holds only the in-frame ones, with some missing. The table includes 110,000 or so clones, roughly 15% detected once. The source material was PBMCs. The origin of the receptors is a female donor in good health and CMV-seronegative.

The chain joins TRBV30 to TRBJ1-6; 7 bases agree with TRBD1. The V segment lost 3 bases and the J segment 10 bases; nucleotides outside the gene matches: 9. The germline CDR1 and CDR2 sequences are GTSNPN and SVGIG (reference sequence). The CDR3 consists of 14 residues. The CDR3 DNA reads as TGTGCCTGGAGCCAAGGGGGCGAGTTCTCACCCCTCCACTTT. This gives the protein CAWSQGGEFSPLHF.

This clone was seen more than once but under ten times. The chain combines TRBV29-1 with TRBJ1-1, with 7 bases matching TRBD1. This CDR3 region has 14 residues. Unmatched junction bases numbered 7, after V lost 6 bases and J lost 0 bases. In germline, CDR1 is SQVTM, CDR2 ANQGSEA. The CDR3 loop reads CSVAKGAMNTEAFF. CDR3 DNA: TGCAGCGTAGCCAAGGGGGCCATGAACACTGAAGCTTTCTTT. The full variable domain, with the rest looked up from reference TRBV29-1 and TRBJ1-1, is SAVISQKPSRDICQRGTSLTIQCQVDSQVTMMFWYRQQPGQSLTLIATANQGSEATYESGFVIDKFPISRPNLTFSTLTVSNMSPEDSSIYLCSVAKGAMNTEAFFGQGTRLTVV.

The chain joins TRBV6-1 to TRBJ1-5, with 11 nucleotides matching TRBD1. Per germline, CDR1 MNHNS and CDR2 SASEGT. The CDR3 has 15 amino acids. V dropped 4 bases and J dropped 6; count of bases not matched to a gene: 5. The CDR3 sequence: CASSARTGGLQPQHF. CDR3 DNA sequence: TGTGCCAGCAGTGCTAGGACAGGGGGCCTTCAGCCCCAGCATTTT.

This clone turned up a few times. The CDR3 DNA follows: TGCAGCGTTGCACAGTCGAACACTGAAGCTTTCTTT. It codes for CSVAQSNTEAFF. V is TRBV29-1 and J is TRBJ1-1; D call uncertain. V was clipped by 4 bases and J by 1 base, with 7 bases between them. CDR1 and CDR2 (germline): SQVTM, ANQGSEA. The CDR3 totals 12 residues. Complete variable domain (other parts from reference TRBV29-1 and TRBJ1-1): SAVISQKPSRDICQRGTSLTIQCQVDSQVTMMFWYRQQPGQSLTLIATANQGSEATYESGFVIDKFPISRPNLTFSTLTVSNMSPEDSSIYLCSVAQSNTEAFFGQGTRLTVV.

This clone has a handful of counts. The rearrangement uses TRBV9 and TRBJ1-3; 8 nucleotides agree with TRBD1. Germline V gene data show CDR1 as SGDLS and CDR2 as YYNGEE. The CDR3 spans 15 residues. With 7 bases clipped from V and 3 bases from J, the junction kept 9 bases outside the gene matches. The DNA for the CDR3 is TGTGCCAGCGAAAGTACAGGGGGTGGTGGAAACACCATATATTTT. Protein product: CASESTGGGGNTIYF.

The chain recombines TRBV6-1 with TRBJ2-7, with D perhaps TRBD2 (5 bases). CDR1 is MNHNS and CDR2 is SASEGT in the germline V gene. The CDR3 spans 15 residues. V was cut by 2 bases and J by 6 bases, with 17 bases left in between. Here the CDR3 reads CASSETARALGEQYF. CDR3 DNA sequence: TGTGCCAGCAGTGAAACTGCGCGGGCTCTGGGCGAGCAGTACTTC.

At least ten counts were recorded for this clone. This sequence joins TRBV9 and TRBJ1-5; D unclear. The V end lost 4 bases, the J end lost 7 bases, and 15 bases lay between the germline ends. This CDR3 contains 14 residues. The germline gives CDR1 SGDLS, CDR2 YYNGEE. The DNA for the CDR3 is TGTGCCAGCAGCCGAGGGAGGGAGGGACAGCCCCAGCATTTT. Amino acid sequence: CASSRGREGQPQHF.

This clone was recorded a few times. V is TRBV7-8 and J is TRBJ2-7; TRBD1 might be the D (6 bases). This CDR3 has 14 amino acids. Germline V lookup: CDR1 SGHVS, CDR2 FQNEAQ. V lost 5 bases, J lost 0 bases, and 11 bases lay in between. The CDR3 nucleotides read TGTGCCAGCAGCGCCACAGGGTTCTCCTACGAGCAGTACTTC. This sequence encodes CASSATGFSYEQYF.

The table lists this clone with a few counts. The V call is TRBV5-5, the J call TRBJ1-5; D gene ambiguous. Germline CDR1 SGHKS, CDR2 YYEKEE (reference sequence). V was pared by 0 bases and J by 4 bases, with 17 bases between. CDR3 length equals 17 residues. The CDR3 DNA follows: TGTGCCAGCAGCTTGGCCGGGATAGGAAATGGGAATCAGCCCCAGCATTTT. Translating it yields CASSLAGIGNGNQPQHF.

The sample holds a few counts of this clone. This chain links TRBV7-8 with TRBJ2-1; 8 bases line up with TRBD2. The CDR3 is 15 amino acids. V was pared by 4 bases and J by 4 bases, with 6 bases of the junction left unmatched. In germline, CDR1 is SGHVS, CDR2 FQNEAQ. CDR3 DNA sequence: TGTGCCAGCAGCTCGGGGGGGACTCCTTACAATGAGCAGTTCTTC. Protein: CASSSGGTPYNEQFF.

The chain uses TRBV29-1 and TRBJ1-5, with D perhaps matching TRBD1 (5 bases). Trimming removed 4 bases from V and 2 bases from J, with 12 bases in between. This CDR3 region has 14 residues. CDR1 SQVTM and CDR2 ANQGSEA come from the germline V gene. CDR3 sequence reads: CSVGEGSGNQPQHF. The CDR3 DNA reads TGCAGCGTTGGAGAGGGGAGCGGCAATCAGCCCCAGCATTTT.

The CDR3 sequence is CASRGQGSYEQYF. CDR3 coding DNA: TGCGCCAGCAGGGGGCAGGGTTCCTACGAGCAGTACTTC. The genes are TRBV5-1 and TRBJ2-7; D may be TRBD1 (5 bases). The CDR3 covers 13 residues. The V end was cut by 5 bases, the J end by 1 base, with 10 bases between. The germline CDR1 and CDR2 sequences are SGHRS and YFSETQ.

This clone was seen only a few times. The chain couples TRBV5-4 to TRBJ2-7; 7 bases map to TRBD2. The junction had 13 bases not matched to a gene; V was cut back by 3 bases and J by 1 base. This CDR3 spans 17 amino acids. Looked up from germline, CDR1 is SGHNT and CDR2 is YYREEE (reference sequence). The CDR3 DNA reads TGTGCCAGCAGCTCTGGGTGGGCGGGAGTCCGTTCCTACGAGCAGTACTTC. Translating it yields CASSSGWAGVRSYEQYF.

This clone was found a few times. The chain uses TRBV7-2 and TRBJ1-1; D not resolved. The CDR3 covers 16 residues. CDR1 and CDR2 (germline): SGHTA, FQGNSA. V was trimmed by 2 bases and J by 5 bases, leaving 18 bases between them. The DNA for the CDR3 is TGTGCCAGCAGCTTAAGGCCCGGGGATCTAAATACTGAAGCTTTCTTT. Amino acids: CASSLRPGDLNTEAFF.

The V call is TRBV29-1, the J call TRBJ2-3; 8 bases are shared with TRBD2. V lost 7 bases, J lost 2 bases, and 11 bases stayed unmatched. Germline lookup yields CDR1 SQVTM and CDR2 ANQGSEA. The CDR3 is made up of 15 amino acids. The CDR3 DNA reads as TGCAGCGGCTTAAGCGGGAGCTTCCACACAGATACGCAGTATTTT. Its protein product is CSGLSGSFHTDTQYF.

The table lists this clone with a few counts. The chain recombines TRBV7-9 with TRBJ1-1; the match to TRBD1 covers 9 bases. V was pared by 5 bases and J by 3 bases, with 10 bases of the junction left unmatched. The CDR3 spans 16 residues. The germline V gene encodes CDR1 SEHNR and CDR2 FQNEAQ (reference sequence). The CDR3 here is CASSEPGTGSDTEAFF. CDR3 DNA sequence: TGTGCCAGCAGCGAGCCCGGGACAGGGTCGGACACTGAAGCTTTCTTT. Full variable domain (rest looked up from reference TRBV7-9 and TRBJ1-1): DTGVSQNPRHKITKRGQNVTFRCDPISEHNRLYWYRQTLGQGPEFLTYFQNEAQLEKSRLLSDRFSAERPKGSFSTLEIQRTEQGDSAMYLCASSEPGTGSDTEAFFGQGTRLTVV.

In its sample, this clone was seen a few times. This chain connects TRBV29-1 to TRBJ2-1; TRBD2 agrees at 9 bases. J gave up 8 bases and V 5 bases, and 13 bases lay outside the gene matches. CDR3 length equals 15 residues. CDR1 is SQVTM and CDR2 is ANQGSEA in the germline V gene. The CDR3 nucleotides read TGCAGCGTTAGGACCATTTTTAGCGGGAGTCATGAGCAGTTCTTC. Its protein is CSVRTIFSGSHEQFF.

Only a few counts were recorded for this clone. The rearrangement joins TRBV6-9 to TRBJ1-5; 7 nucleotides align to TRBD1. V lost 5 bases and J lost 4; bases outside the gene matches: 8. The CDR3 extends over 15 amino acids. Germline CDR1 is MNHGY and CDR2 is SVAAGI. CDR3 sequence reads: CASSPSGTVNQPQHF. The CDR3, as DNA: TGTGCCAGCAGTCCCTCCGGGACAGTAAATCAGCCCCAGCATTTT.

The chain links TRBV7-6 to TRBJ2-2, with 7 bases fitting TRBD2. CDR1 and CDR2 (germline): SGHVS, FNYEAQ. The J segment lost 4 bases and the V segment lost 6 bases, leaving 5 bases of the junction unmatched. This CDR3 is built from 14 residues. In nucleotides, the CDR3 is TGTGCCAGCAGTCGGGACTACAGCACCGGGGAGCTGTTTTTT. This translates into CASSRDYSTGELFF.

This clone has only a few counts. This rearrangement joins TRBV15 to TRBJ1-4; D ambiguous. V was shortened by 1 base and J by 4 bases, with 7 bases between the two germline ends. The CDR3 consists of 14 residues. Looked up from germline, CDR1 is LNHNV and CDR2 is YYDKDF (reference sequence). In DNA, the CDR3 is TGTGCCACCAGCAGAGCGAACAGTAATGAAAAACTGTTTTTT. It is translated as CATSRANSNEKLFF. Looking up the rest from reference TRBV15 and TRBJ1-4 gives the full variable domain: DAMVIQNPRYQVTQFGKPVTLSCSQTLNHNVMYWYQQKSSQAPKLLFHYYDKDFNNEADTPDNFQSRRPNTSFCFLDIRSPGLGDTAMYLCATSRANSNEKLFFGSGTQLSVL.

The gene calls are TRBV9 and TRBJ1-1; D is unresolved. This CDR3 has 14 amino acids. Germline lookup yields CDR1 SGDLS and CDR2 YYNGEE. V was shortened by 1 base and J by 0 bases, with 7 bases between the two germline ends. CDR3 amino acids: CASSVTAMNTEAFF. CDR3 sequence (DNA): TGTGCCAGCAGCGTAACAGCCATGAACACTGAAGCTTTCTTT.

Points on this clone: The conserved phenylalanine or tryptophan is not found at the CDR3 terminus, so this likely reflects a read error. The limits of the CDR3 on the DNA are not certain, so only TCRdb's listed CDR3 is given. The rearrangement joins TRBV6-1 to TRBJ1-5; the tabulated D call, TRBD1, remains unverified against the DNA. The CDR3 region is 14 residues in length, termini included. Germline-derived CDR1 and CDR2 are MNHNS and SASEGT. This chain's CDR3 is CASSGAGAGQPKHL.

This clone was seen a handful of times. J is TRBJ2-7 and V is TRBV6-1; a possible D gene is TRBD1 (5 bases). This CDR3 has 14 residues. V shed 6 bases and J shed 1 base, with 13 bases lying between them. Germline V gives CDR1 MNHNS, CDR2 SASEGT. The CDR3 coding sequence is TGTGCCAGCAGAGGACAAACCGATTCCTACGAGCAGTACTTC. Translated: CASRGQTDSYEQYF.

DNA for the CDR3: TGTGCCAGCAGCTTGGGGGACAGGGTATGGAATGAGCAGTTCTTC. Translated: CASSLGDRVWNEQFF. The chain employs TRBV5-6 and TRBJ2-1; 9 nucleotides match TRBD1. Germline values: CDR1 SGHDT, CDR2 YYEEEE. J gave up 7 bases and V 0 bases, and 5 bases lay outside the gene matches. This CDR3 comprises 15 residues.